This T cell receptor (beta chain) originates from a study of shared clonotypes between healthy human individuals. Study-wide context: A donor's plate count was three for CD4 naive and three for CD4 memory; CD8 naive had two and CD8 memory one. Overall study results and limits: Naive subsets, compared against memory subsets, generally had larger estimated richness values.

CD45RA-negative memory and CD45RA+ naive subsets were split from the CD4+ cells. A note on this clone: Its matching antigen is unknown.

This CDR3 is built from 15 residues. The V and J ends lost 2 bases and 3 bases respectively, with 11 bases between them. Germline CDR1 is SGHAT and CDR2 is FQNNGV. The method was immunoSEQ multiplex PCR; TCRdb's version includes in-frame clones alone and lacks a portion of them. This sample carries 600,000 to 800,000 clones, roughly 72% of them seen once, and the ten largest clones take more than 1.5%. This sequence was found in a woman in her 30s in good health. Source material: memory CD4+ T cells sorted from blood. Subset specified: CD45RA-negative fraction. The chain recombines TRBV11-2 with TRBJ1-3; a possible D gene is TRBD1 (5 bases). CDR3 nucleotide sequence: TGTGCCAGCAGCTTAAGTGGGGCGGATGGAAACACCATATATTTT. As protein: CASSLSGADGNTIYF.